The present entry profiles one T cell receptor (beta chain) with its context. This specimen belongs to a study of blood T cell repertoires in COVID-19. About the research overall: Samples came from the United States, Italy and Spain, spanning acute and convalescent COVID-19.

Clones were read by immunoSEQ multiplex PCR, and TCRdb kept only the in-frame ones, dropping some. The repertoire holds 120,000 to 150,000 clones, with around 82% as singletons. The CDR3 contains 18 residues. Trimming cost V 0 bases and J 4 bases; bases outside gene matches: 12. Germline-derived CDR1 and CDR2 are LGHDT and YNNKEL (reference sequence). The receptor's source is a man between 60 and 75 years old with active or convalescent COVID-19. This sequence joins TRBV3-1 (or the pseudogene TRBV3-2) and TRBJ2-3; 8 nucleotides agree with TRBD2. The sample taken for sequencing was peripheral blood. This chain's CDR3 is CASSQEQREPLGADTQYF. CDR3 nucleotide sequence: TGTGCCAGCAGCCAAGAACAGCGGGAGCCCCTTGGGGCAGATACGCAGTATTTT.